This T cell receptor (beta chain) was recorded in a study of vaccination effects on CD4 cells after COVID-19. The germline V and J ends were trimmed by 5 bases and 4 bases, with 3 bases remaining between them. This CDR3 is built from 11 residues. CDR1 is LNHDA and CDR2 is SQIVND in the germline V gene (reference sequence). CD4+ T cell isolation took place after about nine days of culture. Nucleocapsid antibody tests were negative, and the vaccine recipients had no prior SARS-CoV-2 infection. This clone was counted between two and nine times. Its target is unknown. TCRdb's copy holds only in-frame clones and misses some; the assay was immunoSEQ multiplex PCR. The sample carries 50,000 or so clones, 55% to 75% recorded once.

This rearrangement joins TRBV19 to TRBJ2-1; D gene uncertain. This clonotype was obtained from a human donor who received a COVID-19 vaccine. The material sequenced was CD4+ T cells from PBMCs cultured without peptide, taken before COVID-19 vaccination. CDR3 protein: CASSLYNEQFF. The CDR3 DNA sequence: TGTGCCAGTAGTTTATACAATGAGCAGTTCTTC.